This entry lists 5 T cell receptor beta chains sequenced from one sample in a study of cytomegalovirus exposure and HLA in healthy donors. The data were produced by immunoSEQ multiplex PCR, yet TCRdb's version contains in-frame clones alone and is incomplete. The table records 78,000 or so clones, roughly 94% of them present only once. The sample consisted of PBMCs. Source of these receptors: a woman aged 18 to 35 in good health and CMV-seropositive.

This clone turned up a few times. The chain links TRBV28 to TRBJ2-3; D might be TRBD2 (6 bases). V was pared by 3 bases and J by 5 bases, with 12 bases between. The CDR3 is 14 residues long. Per the germline V gene, CDR1 is MDHEN and CDR2 is SYDVKM. The CDR3 coding sequence is TGTGCCAGCAGTTTTCGGGGGAAGAAAGATACGCAGTATTTT. Translated: CASSFRGKKDTQYF.

The gene calls are TRBV27 and TRBJ1-5; 7 bases are shared with TRBD1. The CDR3 extends over 15 amino acids. Unmatched junction bases numbered 9, after V lost 5 bases and J lost 5 bases. Germline V gene data show CDR1 as MNHEY and CDR2 as SMNVEV (reference sequence). CDR3 sequence: CASSPRTGSYQPQHF. CDR3 sequence (DNA): TGTGCCAGCAGTCCTCGGACAGGAAGCTATCAGCCCCAGCATTTT.

The J gene is TRBJ1-1, the V gene TRBV19; the D gene is possibly TRBD1 (6 bases). This CDR3 has 11 residues. The V end lost 5 bases, the J end lost 11 bases, and 12 bases lay between the germline ends. CDR1 LNHDA and CDR2 SQIVND come from the germline V gene (reference sequence). The CDR3 DNA follows: TGTGCCAGTAGTTCCGGGACACTTGCTTTCTTT. Protein: CASSSGTLAFF.

The rearrangement uses TRBV4-1 and TRBJ1-5, with TRBD1 identical over 8 bases. V lost 4 bases to trimming and J lost 0 bases; unmatched junction nucleotides: 5. Germline V gives CDR1 MGHRA, CDR2 YSYEKL. The CDR3 has 16 amino acids. The CDR3 is CASSRRTGNSNQPQHF. Here the CDR3 DNA reads TGCGCCAGCAGCCGACGGACAGGGAATAGCAATCAGCCCCAGCATTTT.

V usage is TRBV2 and J usage is TRBJ2-2, with D unresolved. Trimming pared 4 bases from V and 3 bases from J, leaving 6 bases between. This CDR3 spans 13 amino acids. Germline assignment: CDR1 SNHLY and CDR2 FYNNEI. The CDR3 bases are TGTGCCAGCAGTGTCGACTACACCGGGGAGCTGTTTTTT. Translation: CASSVDYTGELFF.